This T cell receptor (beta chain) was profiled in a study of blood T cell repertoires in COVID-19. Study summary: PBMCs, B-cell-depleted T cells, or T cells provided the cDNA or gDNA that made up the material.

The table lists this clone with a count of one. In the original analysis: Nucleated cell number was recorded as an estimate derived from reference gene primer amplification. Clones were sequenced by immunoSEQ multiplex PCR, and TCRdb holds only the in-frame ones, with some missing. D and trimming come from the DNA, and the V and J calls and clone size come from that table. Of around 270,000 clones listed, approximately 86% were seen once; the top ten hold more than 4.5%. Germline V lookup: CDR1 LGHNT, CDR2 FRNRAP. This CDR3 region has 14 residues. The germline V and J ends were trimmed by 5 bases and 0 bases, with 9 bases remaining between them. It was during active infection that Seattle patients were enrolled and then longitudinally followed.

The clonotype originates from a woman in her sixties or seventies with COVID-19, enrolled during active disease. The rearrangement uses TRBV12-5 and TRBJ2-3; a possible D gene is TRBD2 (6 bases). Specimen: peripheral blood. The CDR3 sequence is CASGPGTSTDTQYF. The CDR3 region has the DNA TGTGCTAGTGGTCCCGGGACTAGCACAGATACGCAGTATTTT.